Listed below are T cell receptor beta chains from one sample, sequenced in a study of OX40 agonist ivuxolimab in advanced cancers. Only in-frame clones appear in the TCRdb table, and some are missing; sequencing was by immunoSEQ multiplex PCR. The data contain 20,000 to 25,000 clones, about 88% of them singletons. The starting material was CD4+ or CD8+ T cells sorted from blood, obtained in a trial of the OX40 agonist ivuxolimab. These receptors came from an adult with an advanced solid tumor such as melanoma, head and neck, liver or kidney cancer. CDR3s include the opening cysteine and the closing phenylalanine or tryptophan. D genes are given only for firm matches.

v_call	d_call	cdr3_aa
TRBV15	TRBD1	CATSGRQGPRLGAQYF
TRBV11-2	-	CASSLDRLPGETQYF
TRBV27	-	CASSSRGGRGEKLFF
TRBV7-9	-	CASSPEGAIYGYTF
TRBV19	TRBD2	CASTRWTSGRALGTGELFF
TRBV7-9	-	CASSPHSGTAYNEQFF
TRBV6-5	-	CASSYYRSYYGYTF
TRBV6-4	TRBD2	CASSSLAGDYNEQFF
TRBV2	TRBD1	CAGSSMDRGHGYTF
TRBV6-5	-	CASSYSRRGGRNEQFF
TRBV15	-	CATSRDKGTLDHPFF
TRBV2	-	CASRALRVYF
TRBV30	TRBD2	CAWSMGLAYEQYF
TRBV5-4	-	CASSPDENEQFF
TRBV9	-	CASSEGWGHNEQFF
TRBV18	-	CASSPPGSGANVLTF
TRBV19	-	CASSIGSAREQYF
TRBV9	-	CASSVARDFYGYTF